The rows below give T cell receptor beta chains drawn from one sample of a study of T cell responses to AZD1222 COVID-19 vaccine. TCRdb keeps only in-frame clones here, not all; method: immunoSEQ multiplex PCR. The sample yields more than 85,000 clones, about four fifths seen once. The sample consisted of peripheral blood, taken on day 0 of AZD1222 vaccination. The receptor set was obtained from an adult in good health. Each CDR3 is given with its conserved first and last residue. The order of the fields is V gene, D gene, clone size, J gene, CDR3 DNA, CDR3 protein. A D gene is named only where the DNA matches it firmly. Not every row has a clone size; where given, it reads once, few, many or a size class.

v_call: TRBV12-5; d_call: NA; clone_size: NA; j_call: TRBJ1-1; cdr3_nt: TGTGCTAGTGGTTTCCGGGAAACGGCTTTCTTT; cdr3_aa: CASGFRETAFF
v_call: TRBV18; d_call: NA; clone_size: NA; j_call: TRBJ1-5; cdr3_nt: TGTGCCAGCTCACCCCAGCCGGATCGGCCCCAGCATTTT; cdr3_aa: CASSPQPDRPQHF
v_call: TRBV2; d_call: NA; clone_size: NA; j_call: TRBJ1-2; cdr3_nt: TGTGCCAAAAGAGGGGAGGGGGTTTATGGCTACACCTTC; cdr3_aa: CAKRGEGVYGYTF
v_call: TRBV5-1; d_call: NA; clone_size: few; j_call: TRBJ1-1; cdr3_nt: TGCGCCAGCAGCTTGGAAAGGCGGCAGGGCACTGAAGCTTTCTTT; cdr3_aa: CASSLERRQGTEAFF
v_call: TRBV18; d_call: NA; clone_size: NA; j_call: TRBJ1-6; cdr3_nt: TGTGCCAGCTCACGCGACAGCCTTTGGGATAATTCACCCCTCCACTTT; cdr3_aa: CASSRDSLWDNSPLHF
v_call: TRBV2; d_call: TRBD1; clone_size: once; j_call: TRBJ1-4; cdr3_nt: TGTGCCAGCAGCGAAACGCTTCAGGGGGGGAATGAAAAACTGTTTTTT; cdr3_aa: CASSETLQGGNEKLFF
v_call: TRBV7-6; d_call: NA; clone_size: NA; j_call: TRBJ2-1; cdr3_nt: TGTGCCAGCAGCTTAGAAGATGTGGGCGGGCAGTTCTTC; cdr3_aa: CASSLEDVGGQFF
v_call: TRBV6-5; d_call: NA; clone_size: NA; j_call: TRBJ1-1; cdr3_nt: TGTGCCAGCAGACACCTCCAGGCTGAAGCTTTCTTT; cdr3_aa: CASRHLQAEAFF
v_call: TRBV4-1; d_call: NA; clone_size: few; j_call: TRBJ1-5; cdr3_nt: TGCGCCAGCAGCCATGGGGGGTACCAGCCCCAGCATTTT; cdr3_aa: CASSHGGYQPQHF
v_call: TRBV12-5; d_call: NA; clone_size: NA; j_call: TRBJ2-2; cdr3_nt: TGTGCTAGTGGTTTTAAGGCCAGCCCGAACACCGGGGAGCTGTTTTTT; cdr3_aa: CASGFKASPNTGELFF
v_call: TRBV5-5; d_call: NA; clone_size: few; j_call: TRBJ1-4; cdr3_nt: TGTGCCAGCAGCGATGGGACGGGCTATAATGAAAAACTGTTTTTT; cdr3_aa: CASSDGTGYNEKLFF
v_call: TRBV7-6; d_call: NA; clone_size: NA; j_call: TRBJ1-1; cdr3_nt: TGTGCCAGCAGCTTAGCCGGGGTGAACACTGAAGCTTTCTTT; cdr3_aa: CASSLAGVNTEAFF
v_call: TRBV6-6; d_call: TRBD1; clone_size: NA; j_call: TRBJ1-1; cdr3_nt: TGTGCCAGCAGTCCGAGGACAGGGGGGATTGGTAGGACTGAAGCTTTCTTT; cdr3_aa: CASSPRTGGIGRTEAFF
v_call: TRBV12-3/TRBV12-4; d_call: NA; clone_size: NA; j_call: TRBJ1-1; cdr3_nt: TGTGCCAGCAGTACCAACACTGAAGCTTTCTTT; cdr3_aa: CASSTNTEAFF
v_call: TRBV21-1; d_call: NA; clone_size: NA; j_call: TRBJ2-5; cdr3_nt: TGTGCCAGCAGCCGGGGGGATAGGGGCGAGACCCAGTACTTC; cdr3_aa: CASSRGDRGETQYF
v_call: TRBV6-5; d_call: TRBD2; clone_size: few; j_call: TRBJ2-7; cdr3_nt: TGTGCCAGCAGCTTGGAGCGGGGGGTAACCTACGAGCAGTACTTC; cdr3_aa: CASSLERGVTYEQYF
v_call: TRBV12-3/TRBV12-4; d_call: TRBD1; clone_size: NA; j_call: TRBJ1-2; cdr3_nt: TGTGCCAGCAGTTTGACAGGGGCTGGCTACACCTTC; cdr3_aa: CASSLTGAGYTF
v_call: TRBV5-4; d_call: NA; clone_size: NA; j_call: TRBJ2-5; cdr3_nt: TGTGCCAGCAGCTTGAGAATCCGCCGGGGATCTCACGAGACCCAGTACTTC; cdr3_aa: CASSLRIRRGSHETQYF
v_call: TRBV25-1; d_call: TRBD1; clone_size: NA; j_call: TRBJ1-1; cdr3_nt: TGTGCCAGCAGCGGGACAGGGAGGAACACTGAAGCTTTCTTT; cdr3_aa: CASSGTGRNTEAFF
v_call: TRBV18; d_call: NA; clone_size: NA; j_call: TRBJ1-1; cdr3_nt: TGTGCCAGCTCTACTACCCGGGACGCGGGAAACACTGAAGCTTTCTTT; cdr3_aa: CASSTTRDAGNTEAFF
v_call: TRBV7-2; d_call: NA; clone_size: once; j_call: TRBJ1-3; cdr3_nt: TGTGCCAGCAGCCGCGTGGGTCCTGGAAACACCATATATTTT; cdr3_aa: CASSRVGPGNTIYF
v_call: TRBV9; d_call: NA; clone_size: NA; j_call: TRBJ2-7; cdr3_nt: TGTGCCAGCAGCGTAGGAGGGGGAGGAGAGCAGTACTTC; cdr3_aa: CASSVGGGGEQYF
v_call: TRBV7-2; d_call: TRBD2; clone_size: once; j_call: TRBJ2-1; cdr3_nt: TGTGCCAGCAGCCGGACTAGCGCCAGTATAGGGAATGAGCAGTTCTTC; cdr3_aa: CASSRTSASIGNEQFF
v_call: TRBV6-4; d_call: TRBD1; clone_size: NA; j_call: TRBJ2-1; cdr3_nt: TGTGCCAGCAGTGATGGGCAGGGGGAAGGTGATGAGCAGTTCTTC; cdr3_aa: CASSDGQGEGDEQFF
v_call: TRBV10-3; d_call: NA; clone_size: NA; j_call: TRBJ2-5; cdr3_nt: TGTGCCATCGCCCTCAGTGAGGAGGAGACCCAGTACTTC; cdr3_aa: CAIALSEEETQYF
v_call: TRBV7-2; d_call: NA; clone_size: NA; j_call: TRBJ1-2; cdr3_nt: TGTGCCAGCAGGAGGGGGGAGGACTATGGCTACACCTTC; cdr3_aa: CASRRGEDYGYTF
v_call: TRBV11-2; d_call: NA; clone_size: few; j_call: TRBJ1-2; cdr3_nt: TGTGCCAGCAGCTACCCGGGACCCTCAGTCGGCTACACCTTC; cdr3_aa: CASSYPGPSVGYTF
v_call: TRBV18; d_call: TRBD1; clone_size: NA; j_call: TRBJ1-5; cdr3_nt: TGTGCCAGCTCACCCGGACAGGGCGGCGTCAATCAGCCCCAGCATTTT; cdr3_aa: CASSPGQGGVNQPQHF
v_call: TRBV19; d_call: NA; clone_size: NA; j_call: TRBJ2-3; cdr3_nt: TGTGCCAGTAGTATCAAGGGGAGCCAAGCAGATACGCAGTATTTT; cdr3_aa: CASSIKGSQADTQYF
v_call: TRBV5-1; d_call: NA; clone_size: NA; j_call: TRBJ1-4; cdr3_nt: TGCGCCAGCAGCCTTCAGGGTGCTAATGAAAAACTGTTTTTT; cdr3_aa: CASSLQGANEKLFF
v_call: TRBV5-1; d_call: NA; clone_size: NA; j_call: TRBJ2-2; cdr3_nt: TGCGCCAGCAGCTTGGCTGGGAACACCGGGGAGCTGTTTTTT; cdr3_aa: CASSLAGNTGELFF
v_call: TRBV13; d_call: NA; clone_size: NA; j_call: TRBJ2-2; cdr3_nt: TGTGCCAGCAGCGGCGGGCAGATAAACACCGGGGAGCTGTTTTTT; cdr3_aa: CASSGGQINTGELFF
v_call: TRBV12-3/TRBV12-4; d_call: TRBD1; clone_size: NA; j_call: TRBJ1-5; cdr3_nt: TGTGCCAGCACCCTGGACAGGGTGGAGCCCCAGCATTTT; cdr3_aa: CASTLDRVEPQHF
v_call: TRBV2; d_call: NA; clone_size: NA; j_call: TRBJ2-3; cdr3_nt: TGTGCCAGCAGTGAAGGGCTAGCATCCACAGATACGCAGTATTTT; cdr3_aa: CASSEGLASTDTQYF
v_call: TRBV11-2; d_call: NA; clone_size: NA; j_call: TRBJ1-1; cdr3_nt: TGTGCCAGCAGCCGGCGTTTGAACACTGAAGCTTTCTTT; cdr3_aa: CASSRRLNTEAFF
v_call: TRBV6-2/TRBV6-3; d_call: NA; clone_size: NA; j_call: TRBJ1-1; cdr3_nt: TGTGCCAGCAGTTTAGACTACGACGCTGAAGCTTTCTTT; cdr3_aa: CASSLDYDAEAFF
v_call: TRBV24-1; d_call: TRBD2; clone_size: few; j_call: TRBJ2-1; cdr3_nt: TGTGCCACCATATTAACGGGGGGTTTCAATGAGCAGTTCTTC; cdr3_aa: CATILTGGFNEQFF
v_call: TRBV3-1/TRBV3-2; d_call: NA; clone_size: NA; j_call: TRBJ1-2; cdr3_nt: TGTGCCAGCAGCCAAGATTTGTCATTGGCACGAGGCTACACCTTC; cdr3_aa: CASSQDLSLARGYTF
v_call: TRBV2; d_call: TRBD1; clone_size: NA; j_call: TRBJ1-2; cdr3_nt: TGTGCCAGCAGTGATTTGAGGGGGCGCAGGGGCTACACCTTC; cdr3_aa: CASSDLRGRRGYTF
v_call: TRBV2; d_call: NA; clone_size: NA; j_call: TRBJ1-6; cdr3_nt: TGTGCCAGCAAGAAACTGGGGCAGGATAATTCACCCCTCCACTTT; cdr3_aa: CASKKLGQDNSPLHF
v_call: TRBV12-2; d_call: NA; clone_size: once; j_call: TRBJ2-5; cdr3_nt: TGTGCAAGTCGCCCTTGGTCAGAGACCCAGTACTTC; cdr3_aa: CASRPWSETQYF
v_call: TRBV5-1; d_call: NA; clone_size: NA; j_call: TRBJ1-2; cdr3_nt: TGCGCCAGCAGCTTGACTTACAGCTATGGCTACACCTTC; cdr3_aa: CASSLTYSYGYTF
v_call: TRBV18; d_call: TRBD1; clone_size: NA; j_call: TRBJ1-3; cdr3_nt: TGTGCCAGCTCACCGGGACAGGGGGTATACCCTGGAAACACCATATATTTT; cdr3_aa: CASSPGQGVYPGNTIYF
v_call: TRBV12-3/TRBV12-4; d_call: NA; clone_size: NA; j_call: TRBJ1-5; cdr3_nt: TGTGCCAGCACCGACGGCCAGCCCCAGCATTTT; cdr3_aa: CASTDGQPQHF
v_call: TRBV29-1; d_call: NA; clone_size: NA; j_call: TRBJ2-1; cdr3_nt: TGCAGCGTTCTCGGCGGGGTCTACAATGAGCAGTTCTTC; cdr3_aa: CSVLGGVYNEQFF